This TCR beta chain was profiled in a study of blood T cell repertoires in COVID-19. The data were produced by immunoSEQ multiplex PCR, yet TCRdb's version contains in-frame clones alone and is incomplete. The sample consists of some 400,000 clones, 80% to 90% of them appearing once. Each participant's cohort was designated according to participant-reported clinical history. This TCR was recovered from a man between 25 and 39 years old who had recovered from COVID-19. Sequenced: PBMCs or T cells enriched from blood (not recorded which).

In DNA form, the CDR3 reads TGCGCCAGCAGCTTTTACGGGAGTAATGAAAAACTGTTTTTT. This sequence encodes CASSFYGSNEKLFF. The V gene is TRBV5-1, the J gene TRBJ1-4; D gene unclear. The CDR3 consists of 14 residues. Per the germline V gene, CDR1 is SGHRS and CDR2 is YFSETQ. Trimming left V 2 bases short and J 4 bases short, with 9 bases between.